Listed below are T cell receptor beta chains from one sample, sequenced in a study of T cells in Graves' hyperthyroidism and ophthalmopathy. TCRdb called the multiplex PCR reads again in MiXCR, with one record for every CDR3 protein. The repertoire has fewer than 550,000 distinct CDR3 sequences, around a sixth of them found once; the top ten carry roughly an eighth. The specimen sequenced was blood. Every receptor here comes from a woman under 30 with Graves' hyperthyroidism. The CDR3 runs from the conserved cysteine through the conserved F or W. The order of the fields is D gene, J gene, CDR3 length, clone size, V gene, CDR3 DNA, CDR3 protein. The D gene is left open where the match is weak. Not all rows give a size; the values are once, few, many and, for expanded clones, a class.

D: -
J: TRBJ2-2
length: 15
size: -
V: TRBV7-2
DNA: TGTGCCAGCAGCTTAGAGACGACAGGCACCGGGGAGCTGTTTTTT
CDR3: CASSLETTGTGELFF

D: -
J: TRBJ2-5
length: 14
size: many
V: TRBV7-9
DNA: TGTGCCAGCAGCTCCGCAGGTCCGCAAGAGACCCAGTACTTC
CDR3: CASSSAGPQETQYF

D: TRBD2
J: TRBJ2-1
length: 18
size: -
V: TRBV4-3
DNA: TGCGCCAGCAGCCAGGAAAAGACTAGCGGGGGCTCCTACAATGAGCAGTTCTTC
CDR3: CASSQEKTSGGSYNEQFF

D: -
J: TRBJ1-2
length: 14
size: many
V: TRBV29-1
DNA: TGCAGCGTCGCCTTTTCCAAAGGATTTCAGGGCTACACCTTC
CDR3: CSVAFSKGFQGYTF

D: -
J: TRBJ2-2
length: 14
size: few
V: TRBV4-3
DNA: TGCGCCAGCAGCCAACTAAGAAACACCGGGGAGCTGTTTTTT
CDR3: CASSQLRNTGELFF

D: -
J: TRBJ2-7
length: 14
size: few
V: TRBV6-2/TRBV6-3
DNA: TGTGCCAGCAGTTATGATGACGGGACCTACGAGCAGTACTTC
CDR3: CASSYDDGTYEQYF

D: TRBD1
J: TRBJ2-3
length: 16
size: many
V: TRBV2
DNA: TGTGCCAGCAGTCCAACGACAGGGTCCCCCACAGATACGCAGTATTTT
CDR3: CASSPTTGSPTDTQYF

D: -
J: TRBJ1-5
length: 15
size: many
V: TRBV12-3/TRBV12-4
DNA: TGTGCCAGCAGTTTGGTTGGGGAGGGCAATCAGCCCCAGCATTTT
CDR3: CASSLVGEGNQPQHF

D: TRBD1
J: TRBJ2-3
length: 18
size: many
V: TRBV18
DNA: TGTGCCAGCTCACCACCGTTTACCGGGACAGGGTTTGGAGATACGCAGTATTTT
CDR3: CASSPPFTGTGFGDTQYF

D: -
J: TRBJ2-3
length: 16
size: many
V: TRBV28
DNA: TGTGCCAGCAGTTTGATTGGGCGGGGAGGCACAGATACGCAGTATTTT
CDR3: CASSLIGRGGTDTQYF

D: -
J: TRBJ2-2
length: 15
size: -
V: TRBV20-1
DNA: TGCAGTGCTAGGAAAGCAGATAGGAACACCGGGGAGCTGTTTTTT
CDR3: CSARKADRNTGELFF

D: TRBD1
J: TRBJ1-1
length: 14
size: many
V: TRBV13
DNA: TGTGCCAGCAGCTTAAGGGGGCGCGACACTGAAGCTTTCTTT
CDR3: CASSLRGRDTEAFF

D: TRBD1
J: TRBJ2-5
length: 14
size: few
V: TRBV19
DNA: TGTGCCAGTAGTTCCGACAGGGGAGGAAAGACCCAGTACTTC
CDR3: CASSSDRGGKTQYF

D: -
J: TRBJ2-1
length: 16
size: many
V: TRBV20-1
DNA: TGCAGTGCTAGAGGCGGGGAAGTGAATACAATCAATGAGCAGTTCTTC
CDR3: CSARGGEVNTINEQFF

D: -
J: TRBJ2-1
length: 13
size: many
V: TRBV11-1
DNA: TGTGCCAGCAGCTTTGGGGTAAACAATGAGCAGCTCTTC
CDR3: CASSFGVNNEQLF

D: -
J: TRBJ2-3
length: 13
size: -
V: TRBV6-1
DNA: TGTGCCAGCAAGGTGACTAGCACAGATACGCAGTATTTT
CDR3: CASKVTSTDTQYF

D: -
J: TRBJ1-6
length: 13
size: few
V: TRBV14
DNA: TGTGCCAGCAGCCAAGGGGCGACATCACCCCTCCACTTT
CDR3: CASSQGATSPLHF

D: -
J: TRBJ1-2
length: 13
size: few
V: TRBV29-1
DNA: TGCAGCGTGTGCACAGAGACTAACTATGGCTACACCTTC
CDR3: CSVCTETNYGYTF

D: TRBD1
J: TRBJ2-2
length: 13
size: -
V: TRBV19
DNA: TGTGCCACTCGAAGGACAGGGACCGGGGAGCTGTTTTTT
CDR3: CATRRTGTGELFF

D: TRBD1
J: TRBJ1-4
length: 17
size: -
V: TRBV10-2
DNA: TGCGCCAGCAGTGAAATAACAGGGGGCGCGACAGGTGAAAAACTGTTTTTT
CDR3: CASSEITGGATGEKLFF

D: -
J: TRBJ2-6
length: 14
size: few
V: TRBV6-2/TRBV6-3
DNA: TGTGCCAGCAGTTTTCGCACTGGGGCCAACGTCCTGACTTTC
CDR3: CASSFRTGANVLTF

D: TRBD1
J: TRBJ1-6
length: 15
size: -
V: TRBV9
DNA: TGTGCCAGCAGCATCACAGGGGGCCCCTCGGTACCCCTCCACTTT
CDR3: CASSITGGPSVPLHF

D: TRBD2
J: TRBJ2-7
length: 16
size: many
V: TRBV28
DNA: TGTGCCAGCAGTTCCACGACTAGCGGAACGTCCTACGAGCAGTACTTC
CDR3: CASSSTTSGTSYEQYF

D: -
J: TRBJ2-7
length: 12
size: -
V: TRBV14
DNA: TGTGCCAGCAACCAAGAGGGGTACGAGCAGTACTTC
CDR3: CASNQEGYEQYF

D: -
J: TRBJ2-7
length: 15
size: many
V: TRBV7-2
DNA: TGTGCCAGCAGCTTAGACTGGGAATACGCCTACGAGCAGTACTTC
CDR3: CASSLDWEYAYEQYF

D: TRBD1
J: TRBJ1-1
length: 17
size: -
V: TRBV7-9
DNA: TGTGCCAGCAGCTCCCTCCCGGGACAGGGGTTGAACACTGAAGCTTTCTTT
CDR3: CASSSLPGQGLNTEAFF

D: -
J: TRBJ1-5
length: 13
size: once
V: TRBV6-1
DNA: TGTGCCAGCAGACCTTTCGGGGATCAGCCCCAGCATTTT
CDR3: CASRPFGDQPQHF

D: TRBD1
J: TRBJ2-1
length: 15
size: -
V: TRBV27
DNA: TGTGCCAGCATCGGACAGGGGGCCCCCCACAATGAGCAGTTCTTC
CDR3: CASIGQGAPHNEQFF

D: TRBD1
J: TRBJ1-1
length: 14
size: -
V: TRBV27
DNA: TGTGCCAGCAGTTTACTACAGGGGCACACTGAAGCTTTCTTT
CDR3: CASSLLQGHTEAFF

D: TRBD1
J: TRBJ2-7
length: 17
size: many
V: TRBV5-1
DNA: TGCGCCAGCAGCCTAACGACCGGGACAGGAAGCTCCTACGAGCAGTACTTC
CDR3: CASSLTTGTGSSYEQYF

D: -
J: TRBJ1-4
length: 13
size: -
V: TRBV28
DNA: TGTGCCAGCAGGGGACCGCTTAATGAAAAACTGTTTTTT
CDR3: CASRGPLNEKLFF

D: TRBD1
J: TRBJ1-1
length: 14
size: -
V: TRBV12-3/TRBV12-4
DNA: TGTGCCAGCAGTTCCAGGGACAGGGGATCGGGAGCTTTCTTT
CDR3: CASSSRDRGSGAFF

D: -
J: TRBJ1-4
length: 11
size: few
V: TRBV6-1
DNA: TGTGCCAGCAGCACGGCCGGAGAACTGTTTTTT
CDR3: CASSTAGELFF

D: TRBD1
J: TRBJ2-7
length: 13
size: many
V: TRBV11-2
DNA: TGTGCCAGCGGCTGGACAGGGAGGCCCGAGCAGTACTTC
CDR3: CASGWTGRPEQYF

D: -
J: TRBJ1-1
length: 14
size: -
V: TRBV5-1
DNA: TGCGCCAGCAGCCAGGACCGCTTGGTCACTGAAGCTTTCTTT
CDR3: CASSQDRLVTEAFF

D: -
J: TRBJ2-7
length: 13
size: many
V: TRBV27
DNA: TGTGCCAGCAGGGACAGCTACTCCTACGAGCAGTACTTC
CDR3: CASRDSYSYEQYF

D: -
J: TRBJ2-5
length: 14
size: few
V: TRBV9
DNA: TGTGCCAGCAGCCCCGGACAAGCCCAAGAGACCCAGTACTTC
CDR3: CASSPGQAQETQYF

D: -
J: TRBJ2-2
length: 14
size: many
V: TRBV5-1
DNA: TGCGCCAGCAGCTTGACAGATAACACCGGGGAGCTGTTTTTT
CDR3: CASSLTDNTGELFF

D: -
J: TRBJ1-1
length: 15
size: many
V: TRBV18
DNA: TGTGCCAGCTCACCACCGGATGACAGACCCACTGAAGCTTTCTTT
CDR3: CASSPPDDRPTEAFF

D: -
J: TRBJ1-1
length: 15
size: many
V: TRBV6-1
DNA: TGTGCCAGCAGAACAAAACAGGGAATGAACACTGAAGCTTTCTTT
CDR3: CASRTKQGMNTEAFF

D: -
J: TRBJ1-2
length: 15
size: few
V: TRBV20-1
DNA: TGCAGTGCTAGAGATATGGGGTTGGCTAACTATGGCTACACCTTC
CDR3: CSARDMGLANYGYTF

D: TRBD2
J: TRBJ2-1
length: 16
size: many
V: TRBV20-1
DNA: TGCAGTGCTAGAGATCCTGGTAGCGGGGGGTACAATGAGCAGTTCTTC
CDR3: CSARDPGSGGYNEQFF

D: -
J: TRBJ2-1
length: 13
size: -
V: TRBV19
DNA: TGTGCCAGTAGTATGTTCAGTGGGAATGAGCAGTTCTTC
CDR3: CASSMFSGNEQFF

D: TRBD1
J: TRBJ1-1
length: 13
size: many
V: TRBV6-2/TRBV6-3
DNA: TGTGCCAGCAGTTATCCAGGGGGCGGTGAAGCTTTCTTT
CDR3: CASSYPGGGEAFF

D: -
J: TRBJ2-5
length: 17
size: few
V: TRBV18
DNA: TGTGCCAGCTCACCACCGTTTTCAGGAGGGCCCCAAGAGACCCAGTACTTC
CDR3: CASSPPFSGGPQETQYF

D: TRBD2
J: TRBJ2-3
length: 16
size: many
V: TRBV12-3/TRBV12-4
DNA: TGTGCCAGCAGTTTAGCGATGAGCGGGAGAACAGATACGCAGTATTTT
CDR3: CASSLAMSGRTDTQYF

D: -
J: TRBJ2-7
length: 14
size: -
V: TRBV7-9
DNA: TGTGCCAGCACCCTAGAAGGGAATTCCTACGAGCAGTACTTC
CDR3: CASTLEGNSYEQYF